The 27 T cell receptor beta chains below were found in one sample sequenced in a study of CD8 T cells in Susac syndrome. Random hexamers were used to reverse transcribe the RNA input (roughly 0.5 to 1 ug). From the immunoSEQ multiplex PCR reads, TCRdb called clonotypes with MiXCR, one entry per CDR3 protein. In the table there are about 300,000 distinct CDR3 sequences, almost 85% of which are singletons. Sequenced input: CD8+ T cells from PBMCs. These receptors were obtained from a human donor with multiple sclerosis.

The J gene is TRBJ2-7, the V gene TRBV28, with 7 positions matching TRBD1. Germline lookup yields CDR1 MDHEN and CDR2 SYDVKM. The CDR3 runs to 14 residues. The V and J ends lost 10 bases and 0 bases, in that order; junction bases with no gene match: 9. CDR3: CATLPRGFSYEQYF. CDR3 bases: TGTGCCACTCTCCCCAGGGGGTTCTCCTACGAGCAGTACTTC.

The gene calls are TRBV11-2 and TRBJ2-7; no clear D gene. The V end was cut by 5 bases, the J end by 2 bases, with 13 bases between. CDR3 length: 14 amino acids. The germline CDR1 and CDR2 sequences are SGHAT and FQNNGV. The CDR3 here is CASSQELGPYEQYF. The CDR3 nucleotides read TGTGCCAGCAGCCAGGAGTTAGGACCCTACGAGCAGTACTTC.

This chain joins TRBV7-9 and TRBJ2-7; D is perhaps TRBD1 (6 bases). V was trimmed by 4 bases and J by 0 bases, leaving 16 bases between them. Looked up from germline, CDR1 is SEHNR and CDR2 is FQNEAQ (reference sequence). The CDR3 is 16 amino acids. This CDR3 is CASSSATGPDSYEQYF. In DNA form, the CDR3 reads TGTGCCAGCAGCTCCGCAACAGGGCCGGACTCCTACGAGCAGTACTTC.

V usage is TRBV4-3 and J usage is TRBJ1-2, with D unresolved. The CDR3 loop spans 15 amino acids. The germline CDR1 and CDR2 sequences are LGHNA and YSLEER. Trimming pared 0 bases from V and 5 bases from J, leaving 13 bases between. The CDR3 DNA follows: TGCGCCAGCAGCCAAGAAGATGCAGGAAATTATGGCTACACCTTC. Amino acids: CASSQEDAGNYGYTF.

The V and J genes are TRBV9 and TRBJ2-3, with TRBD1 identical over 7 bases. The germline V gene encodes CDR1 SGDLS and CDR2 YYNGEE. After removal of 3 bases from V and 6 bases from J, the junction contained 13 bases not matched to a gene. The CDR3 sequence is 16 residues long. CDR3 coding DNA: TGTGCCAGCAGCGCCAGGGACAGAACTCGGGTTGATACGCAGTATTTT. It is translated as CASSARDRTRVDTQYF. Full variable domain (remainder filled in from reference TRBV9 and TRBJ2-3): DSGVTQTPKHLITATGQRVTLRCSPRSGDLSVYWYQQSLDQGLQFLIQYYNGEERAKGNILERFSAQQFPDLHSELNLSSLELGDSALYFCASSARDRTRVDTQYFGPGTRLTVL.

The chain couples TRBV5-6 to TRBJ2-1; D unclear. Germline assignment: CDR1 SGHDT and CDR2 YYEEEE. The CDR3 totals 16 residues. V was pared by 1 base and J by 0 bases, with 11 bases between. CDR3 in DNA: TGTGCCAGCAGCTTGCCTCACCTGAGCTCCTACAATGAGCAGTTCTTC. It codes for CASSLPHLSSYNEQFF.

The DNA for the CDR3 is TGTGCCAGCAGCCAAGACCCCCCACCGGGACGGTCGATTGGGGGCTACACCTTC. Protein sequence: CASSQDPPPGRSIGGYTF. The rearrangement joins TRBV4-2 to TRBJ1-2; D perhaps matches TRBD1 (5 bases). The length of the CDR3 is 18 residues. The germline V gene has CDR1 LGHNA and CDR2 YNFKEQ. Trimming stripped 0 bases from V and 8 bases from J, with 25 bases between.

The chain uses TRBV2 and TRBJ2-1; either TRBD1 or TRBD2 may fit D (6 bases each). Trimming left V 7 bases short and J 5 bases short, with 12 bases between. This CDR3 has 13 amino acids. Germline V lookup: CDR1 SNHLY, CDR2 FYNNEI. CDR3 coding DNA: TGTGCCAGCACCTCAGGGGAGGACAATGAGCAGTTCTTC. It codes for CASTSGEDNEQFF.

This clonotype was seen more than once but under ten times. J is TRBJ1-1 and V is TRBV6-5; D possibly corresponds to TRBD1 (5 bases). Germline-derived CDR1 and CDR2 are MNHEY and SVGAGI. The V end was cut by 0 bases, the J end by 0 bases, with 14 bases between. The CDR3 consists of 17 residues. The CDR3 spells CASSYSRDGGLNTEAFF. CDR3 coding DNA: TGTGCCAGCAGTTACTCCAGGGACGGAGGATTGAACACTGAAGCTTTCTTT.

The chain couples TRBV19 to TRBJ1-2; 7 bases agree with TRBD1. The CDR3 consists of 13 residues. Per germline, CDR1 LNHDA and CDR2 SQIVND (reference sequence). V shed 3 bases and J 3 bases; nucleotides not matched to a gene: 1. This chain's CDR3 is CASSITGDYGYTF. In nucleotides, the CDR3 is TGTGCCAGTAGTATCACAGGGGACTATGGCTACACCTTC.

This chain uses TRBV4-1 with TRBJ1-1, with a possible D match to TRBD1 (5 bases). Germline V gene sequence: CDR1 MGHRA, CDR2 YSYEKL. V was cut by 0 bases and J by 11 bases, with 19 bases left in between. The CDR3 contains 15 residues. Here the CDR3 reads CASSQDGKGAGYAFF. Here the CDR3 DNA reads TGCGCCAGCAGCCAAGATGGGAAAGGGGCAGGGTACGCTTTCTTT.

The V gene is TRBV5-1, the J gene TRBJ2-7; TRBD1 might be the D (5 bases). The CDR3 length is 15 residues. The V end lost 3 bases, the J end lost 1 base, and 14 bases lay between the germline ends. Germline CDR1 reads SGHRS; CDR2 reads YFSETQ. DNA of the CDR3: TGCGCCAGCAGCTCTCATCCGGACACTTCCTACGAGCAGTACTTC. Protein product: CASSSHPDTSYEQYF.

The gene calls are TRBV19 and TRBJ1-2; D possibly corresponds to TRBD1 (6 bases). The CDR3 is 14 residues long. The V and J ends lost 6 bases and 2 bases respectively, with 13 bases between them. CDR1 and CDR2 from the germline V gene are LNHDA and SQIVND (reference sequence). The CDR3, as DNA: TGTGCCAGTAGGCTCGGGGGCGAGAACTATGGCTACACCTTC. Translating gives CASRLGGENYGYTF.

A single count supports this clonotype. The V and J genes are TRBV7-9 and TRBJ1-2; D is unresolved. Germline V CDR1 and CDR2: SEHNR, FQNEAQ (reference sequence). V gave up 5 bases and J gave up 6 bases, with 10 bases separating them. The CDR3 contains 12 residues. The CDR3 DNA follows: TGTGCCAGCAGCGAGCAGTATAATGGCTACACCTTC. Encoded protein: CASSEQYNGYTF.

The V and J genes are TRBV6-5 and TRBJ2-5; 11 bases are shared with TRBD2. V lost 3 bases and J lost 4; bases outside the gene matches: 1. Germline CDR1 and CDR2: MNHEY and SVGAGI. This CDR3 spans 14 amino acids. CDR3 loop: CASSYGTSGETQYF. The CDR3 DNA follows: TGTGCCAGCAGTTATGGGACTAGCGGAGAGACCCAGTACTTC.

V and J are TRBV3-1 and TRBJ1-1, with D perhaps matching TRBD1 (5 bases). The germline V and J ends were trimmed by 0 bases and 5 bases, with 13 bases remaining between them. The germline V gene encodes CDR1 LGHDT and CDR2 YNNKEL (reference sequence). This CDR3 is built from 15 residues. The CDR3, as DNA: TGTGCCAGCAGCCAAGATCTCAGGGCTCTTACTGAAGCTTTCTTT. It specifies CASSQDLRALTEAFF.

This chain links TRBV7-2 with TRBJ1-1, with D possibly TRBD1 on 5 matching bases. Trimming removed 5 bases from V and 6 bases from J, with 13 bases in between. The V gene's germline CDR1 is SGHTA and CDR2 FQGNSA. The CDR3 extends over 13 amino acids. The CDR3 protein is CASSLGDRPEAFF. The CDR3 DNA follows: TGTGCCAGCAGCCTAGGGGATCGTCCTGAAGCTTTCTTT.

The chain is built from TRBV12-3 or TRBV12-4 and TRBJ2-1, with D hard to call. The ends were cut back, 3 bases at V and 7 bases at J, with 13 bases in the middle. The CDR3 runs 14 residues. The CDR3 coding sequence is TGTGCCAGCAGTTTTAGGACCCGGGCTAATGAGCAGTTCTTC. Translating it yields CASSFRTRANEQFF.

V is TRBV2 and J is TRBJ1-1; D unclear. V gave up 7 bases and J gave up 8 bases, with 17 bases separating them. The CDR3 is made up of 13 amino acids. The V gene's germline CDR1 is SNHLY and CDR2 FYNNEI. CDR3 sequence reads: CASISDGGSEAFF. CDR3 nucleotide sequence: TGTGCCAGCATATCTGACGGCGGGTCCGAAGCTTTCTTT.

The V call is TRBV11-2, the J call TRBJ1-1; the match to TRBD1 covers 8 bases. The CDR3 loop spans 15 amino acids. With 5 bases clipped from V and 0 bases from J, the junction kept 5 bases outside the gene matches. The V gene's germline CDR1 is SGHAT and CDR2 FQNNGV. The CDR3: CASSLRDRLNTEAFF. Written as DNA, the CDR3 is TGTGCCAGCAGCCTCCGGGACAGGTTGAACACTGAAGCTTTCTTT.

This chain uses TRBV11-1 with TRBJ2-1; TRBD1 aligns across 7 bases. The germline V gene encodes CDR1 SGHAT and CDR2 FQDESV (reference sequence). This CDR3 is built from 15 residues. V was pared by 0 bases and J by 9 bases, with 8 bases of the junction left unmatched. CDR3 sequence: CASSLASRGGSEQFF. Here the CDR3 DNA reads TGTGCCAGCAGCTTAGCTTCAAGAGGGGGCAGTGAGCAGTTCTTC.

The chain has TRBV4-3 and TRBJ2-3; 11 nucleotides align to TRBD1. In germline, CDR1 is LGHNA, CDR2 YSLEER. The CDR3 is 16 residues long. Trimming at V came to 0 bases and at J to 5 bases, leaving 4 bases not matched to a gene. CDR3 bases: TGCGCCAGCAGCCAAGAAGGACAGGGGGCCCTAGATACGCAGTATTTT. Translating it yields CASSQEGQGALDTQYF.

This sequence joins TRBV10-3 and TRBJ2-7; D not certain. The CDR3 extends over 13 amino acids. The ends were cut back, 0 bases at V and 3 bases at J, with 6 bases in the middle. Germline CDR1 reads ENHRY; CDR2 reads SYGVKD. The CDR3 DNA sequence: TGTGCCATCAGTGAGTCGACCGTCTACGAGCAGTACTTC. This sequence encodes CAISESTVYEQYF.

The rearrangement joins TRBV28 to TRBJ2-7, with 7 nucleotides matching TRBD1. CDR3 size: 15 residues. V shed 4 bases, J shed 5 bases, and the junction held 11 bases outside the gene matches. The germline CDR1 and CDR2 sequences are MDHEN and SYDVKM. The CDR3 region is CASSSGQRDTDEQYF. DNA of the CDR3: TGTGCCAGCAGTTCGGGACAGAGGGATACTGACGAGCAGTACTTC.

The J gene is TRBJ2-2, the V gene TRBV7-9; 7 bases are shared with TRBD2. Germline values: CDR1 SEHNR, CDR2 FQNEAQ (reference sequence). J lost 12 bases, V lost 3 bases, and 7 bases had no gene match. This CDR3 spans 13 amino acids. For the CDR3, the DNA is TGTGCCAGCAGCTTCGCGCTAGCGGAGAAGCTGTTTTTT. Protein product: CASSFALAEKLFF. The variable domain in full, completed from reference TRBV7-9 and TRBJ2-2, reads DTGVSQNPRHKITKRGQNVTFRCDPISEHNRLYWYRQTLGQGPEFLTYFQNEAQLEKSRLLSDRFSAERPKGSFSTLEIQRTEQGDSAMYLCASSFALAEKLFFGEGSRLTVL.

The chain couples TRBV7-9 to TRBJ2-5; no clear D. CDR1 is SEHNR, CDR2 FQNEAQ, per germline (reference sequence). The CDR3 has 16 residues. V was pared by 5 bases and J by 5 bases, with 21 bases between. CDR3 region: CASSQGVSPDSETQYF. CDR3 in DNA: TGTGCCAGCAGCCAAGGAGTGAGCCCCGACTCGGAGACCCAGTACTTC.

The V call is TRBV7-9, the J call TRBJ2-7; 7 bases align to TRBD1. There are 17 residues in the CDR3. J gave up 3 bases and V 4 bases, and 15 bases lay outside the gene matches. Per germline, CDR1 SEHNR and CDR2 FQNEAQ (reference sequence). CDR3 nucleotides: TGTGCCAGCAGCTCCCGGCGGTTTCCAGGGGGAGACTACGAGCAGTACTTC. As protein: CASSSRRFPGGDYEQYF.